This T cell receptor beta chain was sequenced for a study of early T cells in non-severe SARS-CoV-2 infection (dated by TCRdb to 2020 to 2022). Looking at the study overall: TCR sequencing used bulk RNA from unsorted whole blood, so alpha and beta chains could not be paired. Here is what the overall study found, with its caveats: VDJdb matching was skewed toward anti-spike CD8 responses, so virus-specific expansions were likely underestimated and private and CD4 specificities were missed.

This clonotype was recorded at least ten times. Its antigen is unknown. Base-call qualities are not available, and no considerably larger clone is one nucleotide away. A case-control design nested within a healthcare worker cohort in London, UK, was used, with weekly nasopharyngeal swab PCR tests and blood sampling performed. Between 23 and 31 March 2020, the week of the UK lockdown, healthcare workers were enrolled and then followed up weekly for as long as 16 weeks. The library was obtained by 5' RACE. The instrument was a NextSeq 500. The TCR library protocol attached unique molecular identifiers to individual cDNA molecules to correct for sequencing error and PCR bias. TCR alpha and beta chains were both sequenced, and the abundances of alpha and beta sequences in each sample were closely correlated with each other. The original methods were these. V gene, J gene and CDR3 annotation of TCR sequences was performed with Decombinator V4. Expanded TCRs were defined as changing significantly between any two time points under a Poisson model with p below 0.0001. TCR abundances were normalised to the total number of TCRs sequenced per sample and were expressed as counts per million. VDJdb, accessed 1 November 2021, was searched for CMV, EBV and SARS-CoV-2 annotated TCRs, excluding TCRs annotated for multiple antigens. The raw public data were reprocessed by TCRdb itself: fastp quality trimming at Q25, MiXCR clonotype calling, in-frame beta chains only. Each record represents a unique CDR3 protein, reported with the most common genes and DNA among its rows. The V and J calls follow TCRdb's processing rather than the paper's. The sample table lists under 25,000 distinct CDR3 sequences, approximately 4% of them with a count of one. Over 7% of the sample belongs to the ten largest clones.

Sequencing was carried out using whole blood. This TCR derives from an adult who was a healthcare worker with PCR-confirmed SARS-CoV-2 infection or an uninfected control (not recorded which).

In nucleotides, the sequence is TGTGCCAGCAGCGTAACGACAGGACTCGACGAGCAGTACTTC. This gives the protein CASSVTTGLDEQYF. Recombination connected TRBV7-9 to TRBJ2-7; the D gene is perhaps TRBD1, from 6 matching bases. The trim is 5 bases for V and 5 bases for J, with a gap of 16 bases between the germline ends. Including cysteine and phenylalanine, the CDR3 has 14 amino acids. Of the read, only the CDR3 DNA is kept; its 42 bases are in frame from base 1. According to the germline V gene (reference sequence), CDR1 reads SEHNR and CDR2 reads FQNEAQ.